Following are 30 T cell receptor beta chains from one sample sequenced in a study of blood T cell repertoires in COVID-19. Only in-frame clones appear in the TCRdb table, and some are missing; sequencing was by immunoSEQ multiplex PCR. The sample shows 50,000 to 55,000 clones, 86% of them seen only once. The sequenced sample was peripheral blood. The origin of the receptors is an elderly woman with acute or convalescent COVID-19.

In its sample, this clone was seen a few times. The rearrangement links TRBV3-1 (or the pseudogene TRBV3-2) to TRBJ2-1; D unresolved. The CDR3 is 14 residues long. V lost 4 bases and J 4 bases, leaving 11 bases between the germline ends. CDR1 is LGHDT, CDR2 YNNKEL, per germline (reference sequence). The CDR3 DNA follows: TGTGCCAGCAGCCCTTCCTTACAGTACAATGAGCAGTTCTTC. Amino acids: CASSPSLQYNEQFF.

The chain carries TRBV18 and TRBJ2-1; 11 bases match TRBD2. Germline trimming cut 4 bases from V and 8 bases from J; bases unmatched to any gene: 10. The germline V gene has CDR1 KGHSH and CDR2 LQKENI. The CDR3 is 16 amino acids. CDR3 sequence reads: CASSLALSLAGDEQFF. DNA for the CDR3: TGTGCCAGCTCACTAGCTCTTTCACTAGCGGGAGATGAGCAGTTCTTC.

The chain employs TRBV4-1 and TRBJ1-2; 9 bases are a match to TRBD1. J was trimmed by 7 bases and V by 4 bases; bases with no gene match: 10. The germline V gene has CDR1 MGHRA and CDR2 YSYEKL. The CDR3 is 15 residues long. In DNA, the CDR3 is TGCGCCAGCAGCCCCCGGGACAGGGTCCAAGGTGGCTACACCTTC. Amino acids: CASSPRDRVQGGYTF.

As DNA, the CDR3 is TGCGCCAGCAGCTTCGGACAGATACAGTCTAATGAAAAACTGTTTTTT. Its protein product is CASSFGQIQSNEKLFF. This chain connects TRBV5-1 to TRBJ1-4; a possible D gene is TRBD1 (6 bases). V was trimmed by 2 bases and J by 3 bases, leaving 14 bases between them. The germline gives CDR1 SGHRS, CDR2 YFSETQ. The CDR3 is 16 amino acids.

The J gene is TRBJ1-5, the V gene TRBV13; 9 positions match TRBD1. Germline values: CDR1 PRHDT, CDR2 FYEKMQ (reference sequence). The CDR3 covers 15 residues. J lost 7 bases, V lost 0 bases, and 4 bases had no gene match. CDR3 sequence (DNA): TGTGCCAGCAGCTTAGGACAGGGGGCGAAGCAGCCCCAGCATTTT. Translating it yields CASSLGQGAKQPQHF.

The V call is TRBV18, the J call TRBJ2-7; D is perhaps TRBD2 (5 bases). The germline V gene has CDR1 KGHSH and CDR2 LQKENI. The V and J ends lost 3 bases and 5 bases respectively, with 11 bases between them. CDR3 length equals 13 residues. This CDR3 reads CASSPQDGNEQYF. CDR3 in DNA: TGTGCCAGCTCACCCCAAGACGGGAACGAGCAGTACTTC.

V and J are TRBV19 and TRBJ2-5, with 7 positions matching TRBD1. Germline CDR1 is LNHDA and CDR2 is SQIVND (reference sequence). The CDR3 covers 14 residues. With 5 bases clipped from V and 2 bases from J, the junction kept 5 bases outside the gene matches. CDR3 region: CASSSRGQQETQYF. For the CDR3, the DNA is TGTGCCAGTAGTTCTAGGGGACAGCAAGAGACCCAGTACTTC.

The V and J genes are TRBV3-1 (or the pseudogene TRBV3-2) and TRBJ2-3; 7 nucleotides match TRBD2. This CDR3 region has 15 residues. Per the germline V gene, CDR1 is LGHDT and CDR2 is YNNKEL (reference sequence). Germline trimming cut 1 base from V and 4 bases from J; bases unmatched to any gene: 5. DNA for the CDR3: TGTGCCAGCAGCCAAGGAGGGAGGGCCCCAGATACGCAGTATTTT. Its protein is CASSQGGRAPDTQYF.

This chain connects TRBV5-4 to TRBJ2-4, with D unclear. V lost 0 bases to trimming and J lost 2 bases, with 9 bases between them. The CDR3 has 15 residues. The V gene's germline CDR1 is SGHNT and CDR2 YYREEE (reference sequence). In nucleotides, the CDR3 is TGTGCCAGCAGCTTGGCCAGCGCAACCAAAAACATTCAGTACTTC. It yields the protein CASSLASATKNIQYF.

CDR3 bases: TGCGCCAGCAGCGTCGAAACGCGGGGGAATTCACCCCTCCACTTT. This codes for CASSVETRGNSPLHF. The V gene is TRBV5-1, the J gene TRBJ1-6, with D tentatively TRBD1 (5 bases). V was cut by 4 bases and J by 7 bases, with 15 bases left in between. Germline lookup yields CDR1 SGHRS and CDR2 YFSETQ. The CDR3 sequence is 15 residues long.

The chain combines TRBV9 with TRBJ2-2; no definite D call. V lost 3 bases and J 6 bases, leaving 9 bases between the germline ends. CDR1 and CDR2 (germline): SGDLS, YYNGEE. CDR3 length: 13 amino acids. The CDR3 reads CASSAGPSGELFF. CDR3 nucleotides: TGTGCCAGCAGCGCAGGCCCCTCCGGGGAGCTGTTTTTT.

This clone was seen a handful of times. V gene TRBV9 combines with J gene TRBJ1-2; 8 nucleotides align to TRBD1. This CDR3 has 14 residues. CDR1 and CDR2 (germline): SGDLS, YYNGEE. After removal of 5 bases from V and 8 bases from J, the junction contained 11 bases not matched to a gene. In DNA, the CDR3 is TGTGCCAGCAGTGAAGGACAGGGCACGGGGGGCTACACCTTC. It is translated as CASSEGQGTGGYTF.

The chain recombines TRBV29-1 with TRBJ1-5; D is perhaps TRBD1 (5 bases). Per the germline V gene, CDR1 is SQVTM and CDR2 is ANQGSEA. V dropped 4 bases and J dropped 5 bases, with 12 bases sitting between them. The CDR3 contains 13 residues. The CDR3 sequence: CSVAREMDQPQHF. The CDR3 DNA is TGCAGCGTTGCCAGGGAAATGGATCAGCCCCAGCATTTT.

Only a few counts were recorded for this clone. V is TRBV3-1 (or the pseudogene TRBV3-2) and J is TRBJ1-2; D is uncertain. V was trimmed by 0 bases and J by 2 bases, leaving 10 bases between them. CDR1 and CDR2 from the germline V gene are LGHDT and YNNKEL (reference sequence). The CDR3 length is 15 residues. The CDR3 nucleotides read TGTGCCAGCAGCCAAGATACGGCGGGAAACTATGGCTACACCTTC. This encodes CASSQDTAGNYGYTF.

In this sample, this clone turned up once. The V call is TRBV3-1 (or the pseudogene TRBV3-2), the J call TRBJ2-1; 8 positions match TRBD2. V lost 6 bases to trimming and J lost 6 bases; unmatched junction nucleotides: 7. From germline, CDR1 is LGHDT and CDR2 YNNKEL (reference sequence). The CDR3 totals 14 residues. The CDR3 DNA is TGTGCCAGCAGTCAGGCCGGGACTAGCAATGAGCAGTTCTTC. It translates to CASSQAGTSNEQFF.

V and J are TRBV6-5 and TRBJ2-1; 7 nucleotides match TRBD2. The CDR3 has 12 residues. Germline CDR1 reads MNHEY; CDR2 reads SVGAGI. The J segment lost 6 bases and the V segment lost 9 bases, leaving 5 bases of the junction unmatched. CDR3 nucleotide sequence: TGTGCCAGTCTGGGACTAACCAATGAGCAGTTCTTC. Protein: CASLGLTNEQFF.

The genes are TRBV4-2 and TRBJ2-2, with 8 bases fitting TRBD2. CDR1 LGHNA and CDR2 YNFKEQ come from the germline V gene. The CDR3 is 15 amino acids. V was pared by 5 bases and J by 5 bases, with 7 bases of the junction left unmatched. This CDR3 is CASSMSGGETGELFF. CDR3 nucleotides: TGTGCCAGCAGCATGTCGGGAGGGGAAACCGGGGAGCTGTTTTTT.

The rearrangement uses TRBV18 and TRBJ1-5; D is uncertain. The germline gives CDR1 KGHSH, CDR2 LQKENI. The CDR3 has 13 residues. Trimming shortened V by 5 bases and J by 8 bases, and 13 bases separated the two germline ends. The DNA for the CDR3 is TGTGCCAGCTCATCGCATCCAGTGGAGCCCCAGCATTTT. Amino acid sequence: CASSSHPVEPQHF.

The rearrangement uses TRBV9 and TRBJ2-1, with 7 bases aligning to TRBD2. With 2 bases clipped from V and 1 base from J, the junction kept 3 bases outside the gene matches. Germline lookup yields CDR1 SGDLS and CDR2 YYNGEE. This CDR3 contains 15 residues. CDR3 amino acids: CASSVGGGSYNEQFF. In DNA, the CDR3 is TGTGCCAGCAGCGTTGGCGGGGGATCCTACAATGAGCAGTTCTTC.

The chain is built from TRBV5-1 and TRBJ1-4; the D gene is possibly TRBD1 (6 bases). The CDR3 has 14 residues. The V gene's germline CDR1 is SGHRS and CDR2 YFSETQ. V was cut by 0 bases and J by 10 bases, with 13 bases left in between. The DNA of the CDR3 is TGCGCCAGCAGCTTGGGACAGGACCTTGGAAAACTGTTTTTT. This encodes CASSLGQDLGKLFF.

The genes are TRBV9 and TRBJ1-1, with a weak D call TRBD1 (6 bases). CDR1 is SGDLS and CDR2 is YYNGEE in the germline V gene. The CDR3 contains 15 residues. Trimming removed 0 bases at V and 4 bases at J, with 13 bases between. CDR3 nucleotide sequence: TGTGCCAGCAGCGTAGCTCAGGGGTCCGGCACTGAAGCTTTCTTT. It codes for CASSVAQGSGTEAFF.

This clone has only a few counts. The V gene is TRBV30, the J gene TRBJ1-2; D uncertain. The CDR3 sequence is 12 residues long. The germline gives CDR1 GTSNPN, CDR2 SVGIG (reference sequence). V shed 5 bases and J shed 6 bases, with 13 bases lying between them. CDR3 sequence reads: CAWSPRGNGYTF. The CDR3 DNA sequence: TGTGCCTGGTCCCCACGGGGAAATGGCTACACCTTC.

The chain employs TRBV12-1 and TRBJ1-1; the table's TRBD1 call for D was not verified on the DNA. TRBV12-1 is classified as a pseudogene. The CDR3 is 14 amino acids. In DNA, the CDR3 is TGTGCCAGCAGCTGTAGACAGGGTCACACTGAAGCTTTCTTT. It specifies CASSCRQGHTEAFF.

V usage is TRBV7-3 and J usage is TRBJ1-1; 7 nucleotides agree with TRBD1. Germline loops: CDR1 SGHTA, CDR2 FQGTGA. Trimming cost V 5 bases and J 0 bases; bases outside gene matches: 6. This CDR3 region has 15 residues. This CDR3 reads CASSQSTGMNTEAFF. The DNA of the CDR3 is TGTGCCAGCAGCCAATCGACAGGGATGAACACTGAAGCTTTCTTT.

The V and J genes are TRBV5-1 and TRBJ1-2, with D tentatively TRBD1 (5 bases). The CDR3 consists of 14 residues. CDR1 is SGHRS and CDR2 is YFSETQ in the germline V gene. V was trimmed by 5 bases and J by 4 bases, leaving 15 bases between them. Here the CDR3 DNA reads TGCGCCAGCAGGATCCCAGGGATGGGCTATGGCTACACCTTC. Protein: CASRIPGMGYGYTF.

This clone appeared once. The J gene is TRBJ1-1, the V gene TRBV7-9, with D tentatively TRBD1 (6 bases). This CDR3 is built from 15 residues. The V end lost 3 bases, the J end lost 3 bases, and 14 bases lay between the germline ends. The germline V gene encodes CDR1 SEHNR and CDR2 FQNEAQ (reference sequence). This chain's CDR3 is CASSFLVKGDTEAFF. The CDR3 nucleotides read TGTGCCAGCAGCTTCCTCGTGAAGGGGGACACTGAAGCTTTCTTT.

The chain uses TRBV24-1 and TRBJ2-5, with D possibly TRBD2 on 6 matching bases. Germline values: CDR1 KGHDR, CDR2 SFDVKD. The V end lost 1 base, the J end lost 1 base, and 24 bases lay between the germline ends. The CDR3 is 20 residues long. CDR3 loop: CATSDFEHGRDYGGQETQYF. The CDR3 nucleotides are TGTGCCACCAGTGATTTTGAGCATGGACGTGATTACGGGGGCCAAGAGACCCAGTACTTC.

The genes are TRBV14 and TRBJ1-2; no reliable D call. The ends were cut back, 1 base at V and 7 bases at J, with 7 bases in the middle. Germline values: CDR1 SGHDN, CDR2 FVKESK. The CDR3 contains 12 residues. The CDR3 region is CASSQAPGGYTF. The DNA for the CDR3 is TGTGCCAGCAGCCAAGCTCCAGGTGGCTACACCTTC.

V gene TRBV19 combines with J gene TRBJ2-2; D is perhaps TRBD2 (6 bases). The germline V gene encodes CDR1 LNHDA and CDR2 SQIVND (reference sequence). This CDR3 is 15 amino acids long. V was clipped by 5 bases and J by 2 bases, with 12 bases between them. Here the CDR3 reads CASSAGTDNTGELFF. In nucleotides, the CDR3 is TGTGCCAGTAGTGCCGGGACTGACAACACCGGGGAGCTGTTTTTT.

The chain combines TRBV11-3 with TRBJ2-1; D might be TRBD1 (6 bases). Germline values: CDR1 SGHNT, CDR2 YENEEA. This CDR3 comprises 13 residues. Deletions cut 1 base from V and 9 bases from J, with 10 bases between. The CDR3 sequence: CASSLVRDTEQFF. DNA for the CDR3: TGTGCCAGCAGCTTAGTTAGGGACACTGAGCAGTTCTTC.